These 5 T cell receptor beta chains came from one sample sequenced in a study of blood T cell repertoires in COVID-19. TCRdb's table, derived via immunoSEQ multiplex PCR, lists solely in-frame clones and lacks some. The sample includes over 200,000 clones, approximately 84% of them seen just once. Sequences were obtained from peripheral blood. These receptors were collected from a woman aged 80 or older with COVID-19, enrolled during active disease.

The chain is built from TRBV7-8 and TRBJ2-1; TRBD2 matches at 12 bases. The CDR3 loop spans 18 amino acids. With 7 bases clipped from V and 0 bases from J, the junction kept 10 bases outside the gene matches. From germline, CDR1 is SGHVS and CDR2 FQNEAQ. The CDR3 reads CASTFTSGRSSSYNEQFF. As DNA, the CDR3 is TGTGCCAGCACCTTTACTAGCGGGAGGTCGAGCTCCTACAATGAGCAGTTCTTC.

The chain carries TRBV3-1 (or the pseudogene TRBV3-2) and TRBJ1-2, with D unclear. The CDR3 is made up of 14 amino acids. Germline V lookup: CDR1 LGHDT, CDR2 YNNKEL (reference sequence). Trimming removed 3 bases from V and 4 bases from J, with 12 bases in between. CDR3 sequence: CASSHLEGGYGYTF. CDR3 in DNA: TGTGCCAGCAGCCATCTCGAGGGCGGCTATGGCTACACCTTC.

This rearrangement joins TRBV5-4 to TRBJ2-5, with D possibly being TRBD2 (7 bases). This CDR3 spans 15 amino acids. Germline V gives CDR1 SGHNT, CDR2 YYREEE (reference sequence). The V and J ends lost 4 bases and 6 bases respectively, with 19 bases between them. The CDR3 DNA reads as TGTGCCAGCAGCCCCCCGCGGGGGCAAGGGCAGACCCAGTACTTC. Translating it yields CASSPPRGQGQTQYF.

This rearrangement joins TRBV7-3 to TRBJ2-1; 9 nucleotides line up with TRBD2. Germline values: CDR1 SGHTA, CDR2 FQGTGA. V dropped 3 bases and J dropped 10; count of bases not matched to a gene: 7. CDR3 length: 14 residues. CDR3 DNA sequence: TGTGCCAGCAGCTTTAGCGGGAGTGGTTACGAGCAGTTCTTC. Translating it yields CASSFSGSGYEQFF.

The J gene is TRBJ1-3, the V gene TRBV19; 11 bases agree with TRBD1. This CDR3 has 15 amino acids. The junction had 7 bases not matched to a gene; V was cut back by 6 bases and J by 6 bases. Germline lookup yields CDR1 LNHDA and CDR2 SQIVND (reference sequence). CDR3 region: CASSSTGQGVNTIYF. DNA of the CDR3: TGTGCCAGTAGCTCAACGGGACAGGGGGTAAACACCATATATTTT. The complete variable domain, with remaining parts taken from reference TRBV19 and TRBJ1-3, reads DGGITQSPKYLFRKEGQNVTLSCEQNLNHDAMYWYRQDPGQGLRLIYYSQIVNDFQKGDIAEGYSVSREKKESFPLTVTSAQKNPTAFYLCASSSTGQGVNTIYFGEGSWLTVV.